A selection of T cell receptor beta chains follows, all from one sample in a study of long-term antiretroviral therapy in people with HIV. Generated by immunoSEQ multiplex PCR, the TCRdb table keeps only in-frame clones and is missing some. The sample lists roughly 29,000 clones, 95% occurring once. Sequencing was performed on unsorted PBMCs, taken 5.3 years after starting antiretroviral therapy. Receptors were obtained from a man aged 50 to 60 with HIV. Each CDR3 is given with its conserved first and last residue. The D gene is left open where the match is weak.

CDR3 protein	CDR3 DNA	J gene	V gene	D gene
CASSQDPDRELFF	TGCGCCAGCAGCCAAGACCCAGATCGGGAGCTGTTTTTT	TRBJ2-2	TRBV4-1	.
CAISSYSNQPQHF	TGTGCCATCAGTTCATATAGCAATCAGCCCCAGCATTTT	TRBJ1-5	TRBV10-3	.
CASSLSRTGGDEKLFF	TGTGCCAGCAGCTTAAGCAGGACAGGGGGCGATGAAAAACTGTTTTTT	TRBJ1-4	TRBV7-9	TRBD1
CASSLSGTGGSPLHF	TGTGCCAGCAGCTTAAGCGGGACAGGGGGTTCACCCCTCCACTTT	TRBJ1-6	TRBV7-3	TRBD1
CASSLEKGGEQFF	TGCGCCAGCAGCTTGGAGAAGGGTGGTGAGCAGTTCTTC	TRBJ2-1	TRBV5-1	.
CASSASGIAANGDTQYF	TGTGCCAGCAGTGCCTCTGGTATAGCGGCGAATGGGGATACGCAGTATTTT	TRBJ2-3	TRBV6-1	.
CASSDPTELQPQHF	TGTGCCAGCAGTGATCCGACAGAACTCCAGCCCCAGCATTTT	TRBJ1-5	TRBV2	.
CASSLGTDLRTDTQYF	TGTGCCAGCAGCCTTGGGACAGACCTTCGCACAGATACGCAGTATTTT	TRBJ2-3	TRBV7-3	TRBD1
CASSLYAGSSYEQYF	TGTGCCAGCAGTCTTTACGCAGGCAGTTCCTACGAGCAGTACTTC	TRBJ2-7	TRBV6-5	.
CASSQGRGLSSYEQYF	TGCGCCAGCAGCCAAGGAAGGGGCCTGAGCTCCTACGAGCAGTACTTC	TRBJ2-7	TRBV4-3	.
CASSPPRTGLSGELFF	TGTGCCAGCAGCCCCCCTCGGACAGGCCTCTCCGGGGAGCTGTTTTTT	TRBJ2-2	TRBV9	TRBD1